This paragraph covers one T cell receptor beta chain sequence. The antigen is undetermined. The CDR3 extends 3 residues past the end of the read, so its final part is completed from the germline J gene. This sample stems from a study of T cell clonality in common variable immunodeficiency. Findings of the study overall: Fewer TCRbeta clones were shared among CVID subjects than controls. Common variable immunodeficiency TCR beta sequences reportedly had fewer deletions and N-nucleotide insertions. CVID patient heterogeneity limited repertoire-clinical complication correlations.

The V gene lost 3 bases and the J gene lost 6 bases, with 12 bases spanning the gap. CDR3 length: 13 residues. Germline CDR1 and CDR2: DFQATT and SNEGSKA (reference sequence). Of CVID subjects, about 16 were female and around 27 male, mean age approximately 44. Caucasian heritage predominated among both patients and controls. Profiled with immunoSEQ multiplex PCR; TCRdb holds only in-frame clones, not every one. This sample has about 26,000 clones, each found more than once. Sequencing was done on a sample of peripheral blood mononuclear cells. The chain combines TRBV20-1 with TRBJ2-1; maybe TRBD2 (6 bases). This TCR was recovered from a human donor with common variable immunodeficiency. CDR3 bases read: TGCAGTGCTAGGACTAGTCGGGGCAATGAG. This codes for CSARTSRGNE. The whole CDR3 protein reads CSARTSRGNEQFF.